This passage covers 17 T cell receptor beta chains from one sample sequenced in a study of Ad26.COV2.S vaccination and SARS-CoV-2 variants. The protocol was immunoSEQ multiplex PCR, while the TCRdb copy is restricted to in-frame clones and leaves out a portion. There are about 350,000 clones in the sample; under 95% occur only once, and about 3.9% lies in the top ten. The sequences come from peripheral blood, collected after recovery from COVID-19. All receptors come from a human donor who had recovered from COVID-19.

The chain couples TRBV12-5 to TRBJ2-3; 11 nucleotides match TRBD2. J was trimmed by 0 bases and V by 6 bases; bases with no gene match: 5. In germline, CDR1 is LGHNT, CDR2 FRNRAP. The CDR3 is 16 residues long. The DNA for the CDR3 is TGTGCTAGTGGGGCCGGGACTAGCGGCAGCACAGATACGCAGTATTTT. This sequence encodes CASGAGTSGSTDTQYF. Drawing the rest from reference TRBV12-5 and TRBJ2-3, the complete variable domain is DARVTQTPRHKVTEMGQEVTMRCQPILGHNTVFWYRQTMMQGLELLAYFRNRAPLDDSGMPKDRFSAEMPDATLATLKIQPSEPRDSAVYFCASGAGTSGSTDTQYFGPGTRLTVL.

The chain recombines TRBV21-1 with TRBJ1-2. TRBV21-1 counts as a pseudogene. The CDR3 totals 13 residues. The CDR3 DNA reads TGTGCCAGCCGTATCCGACGGGGGAGAGGCTACACCTTC. This translates into CASRIRRGRGYTF.

The chain recombines TRBV15 with TRBJ2-7; the D gene is possibly TRBD2 (6 bases). Between the trimmed V and J ends, which lost 0 bases and 0 bases, there was a span of 9 bases. The CDR3 totals 15 residues. Germline-derived CDR1 and CDR2 are LNHNV and YYDKDF (reference sequence). The CDR3, as DNA: TGTGCCACCAGCAGAGATGGGAGGATCTCCTACGAGCAGTACTTC. It is translated as CATSRDGRISYEQYF.

This clone has a handful of counts. The chain has TRBV10-3 and TRBJ1-6, with D possibly matching TRBD1 (5 bases). CDR3 length equals 17 residues. Germline CDR1 and CDR2: ENHRY and SYGVKD. The V end lost 2 bases, the J end lost 6 bases, and 17 bases lay between the germline ends. DNA of the CDR3: TGTGCCATCAGTGAGGATAGGACCCCGAGGGGTAATTCACCCCTCCACTTT. Amino acid sequence: CAISEDRTPRGNSPLHF.

The chain recombines TRBV19 with TRBJ2-5, with TRBD2 matching 9 bases. The V gene's germline CDR1 is LNHDA and CDR2 SQIVND (reference sequence). There are 15 residues in the CDR3. V lost 7 bases, J lost 1 base, and 7 bases stayed unmatched. In DNA form, the CDR3 reads TGTGCCAGTATCCCGACTAGCGGAAGCCAAGAGACCCAGTACTTC. Residues: CASIPTSGSQETQYF.

The chain couples TRBV12-3 or TRBV12-4 to TRBJ1-1; D remains unclear. V was clipped by 3 bases and J by 10 bases, with 15 bases between them. The CDR3 extends over 13 amino acids. The CDR3 region has the DNA TGTGCCAGCAGTTTTGGACGGCCCCGTCCAGCTTTCTTT. It is translated as CASSFGRPRPAFF.

The DNA for the CDR3 is TGCGCCAGCAGTTCCCAGGTAGCGGGCGCGAACACCGGGGAGCTGTTTTTT. This codes for CASSSQVAGANTGELFF. The J gene is TRBJ2-2, the V gene TRBV5-1; 7 nucleotides agree with TRBD2. Germline V gene data show CDR1 as SGHRS and CDR2 as YFSETQ. CDR3 length: 17 residues. V gave up 5 bases and J gave up 0 bases; unmatched junction bases: 10.

The genes are TRBV15 and TRBJ1-6; D gene uncertain. V dropped 1 base and J dropped 10 bases, with 11 bases sitting between them. The CDR3 has 14 residues. Germline values: CDR1 LNHNV, CDR2 YYDKDF (reference sequence). CDR3 sequence reads: CATSRAGNRSPLHF. The CDR3 nucleotides are TGTGCCACCAGCAGAGCCGGGAATCGATCACCCCTCCACTTT.

This clone has a handful of counts. The chain couples TRBV7-2 to TRBJ2-1; 10 nucleotides line up with TRBD2. Germline V gene data show CDR1 as SGHTA and CDR2 as FQGNSA. J lost 4 bases, V lost 8 bases, and 8 bases had no gene match. There are 15 residues in the CDR3. This CDR3 is CASGPFSGGYNEQFF. The CDR3 region has the DNA TGTGCCAGCGGCCCTTTTAGCGGGGGGTACAATGAGCAGTTCTTC.

The sample holds a few counts of this clone. The sample has other DNA sequences that encode this CDR3 too. The rearrangement joins TRBV7-7 to TRBJ2-5; no clear D gene. Trimming shortened V by 4 bases and J by 4 bases, and 4 bases separated the two germline ends. The CDR3 length is 11 residues. In germline, CDR1 is SSHAT, CDR2 FNYEAQ (reference sequence). The CDR3 coding sequence is TGTGCCAGCAGCTCTGGAGAGACCCAGTACTTC. Translation: CASSSGETQYF.

V usage is TRBV6-5 and J usage is TRBJ1-2; 9 nucleotides align to TRBD1. CDR1 MNHEY and CDR2 SVGAGI come from the germline V gene. Losses at the gene ends were 2 bases for V and 5 bases for J; bases not matched to a gene: 9. CDR3 length: 16 residues. CDR3 nucleotide sequence: TGTGCCAGCAGTTACACCCCCGTGGGACAGGGTTATGGCTACACCTTC. This sequence encodes CASSYTPVGQGYGYTF.

This rearrangement joins TRBV10-3 to TRBJ1-1, with 12 bases lining up with TRBD1. With 6 bases clipped from V and 3 bases from J, the junction kept 11 bases outside the gene matches. The germline V gene has CDR1 ENHRY and CDR2 SYGVKD. CDR3 length equals 17 residues. CDR3 coding DNA: TGTGCCATCAGAATCCGGGACAGGGGGCGAGGGGACACTGAAGCTTTCTTT. It specifies CAIRIRDRGRGDTEAFF.

The gene calls are TRBV7-2 and TRBJ1-2; D is perhaps TRBD1 (6 bases). V gave up 3 bases and J gave up 5 bases, with 10 bases separating them. The V gene's germline CDR1 is SGHTA and CDR2 FQGNSA. The CDR3 is 13 residues long. CDR3 loop: CASSLLQGYGYTF. CDR3 sequence (DNA): TGTGCCAGCAGCTTGCTCCAGGGGTATGGCTACACCTTC.

This chain joins TRBV19 and TRBJ2-1; a possible D gene is TRBD2 (5 bases). The CDR3 covers 15 residues. Germline CDR1 reads LNHDA; CDR2 reads SQIVND (reference sequence). The V and J ends lost 7 bases and 1 base respectively, with 14 bases between them. CDR3: CASTDRTSSYNEQFF. CDR3 coding DNA: TGTGCCAGTACTGATAGGACTTCGTCCTACAATGAGCAGTTCTTC.

This chain joins TRBV6-2 or TRBV6-3 and TRBJ2-1; 10 bases align to TRBD2. The CDR3 covers 15 residues. Per germline, CDR1 MNHEY and CDR2 SVGEGT. V shed 0 bases and J 7 bases; nucleotides not matched to a gene: 3. The CDR3 spells CASSYSLAGVNEQFF. CDR3 coding DNA: TGTGCCAGCAGTTACTCTCTAGCGGGGGTTAATGAGCAGTTCTTC.

This chain connects TRBV24-1 to TRBJ1-2, with 7 bases identical to TRBD1. The CDR3 has 15 amino acids. V dropped 4 bases and J dropped 8; count of bases not matched to a gene: 12. The V gene's germline CDR1 is KGHDR and CDR2 SFDVKD. CDR3 sequence: CATSDPAKGAGGYTF. CDR3 nucleotide sequence: TGTGCCACCAGTGACCCTGCGAAGGGGGCGGGCGGCTACACCTTC.

The chain joins TRBV6-5 to TRBJ2-7; no clear D gene. The CDR3 has 13 residues. The V gene lost 2 bases and the J gene lost 2 bases, with 7 bases spanning the gap. CDR1 MNHEY and CDR2 SVGAGI come from the germline V gene. The CDR3 DNA sequence: TGTGCCAGCAGTTACGAGGAGACCTACGAGCAGTACTTC. Amino acids: CASSYEETYEQYF.